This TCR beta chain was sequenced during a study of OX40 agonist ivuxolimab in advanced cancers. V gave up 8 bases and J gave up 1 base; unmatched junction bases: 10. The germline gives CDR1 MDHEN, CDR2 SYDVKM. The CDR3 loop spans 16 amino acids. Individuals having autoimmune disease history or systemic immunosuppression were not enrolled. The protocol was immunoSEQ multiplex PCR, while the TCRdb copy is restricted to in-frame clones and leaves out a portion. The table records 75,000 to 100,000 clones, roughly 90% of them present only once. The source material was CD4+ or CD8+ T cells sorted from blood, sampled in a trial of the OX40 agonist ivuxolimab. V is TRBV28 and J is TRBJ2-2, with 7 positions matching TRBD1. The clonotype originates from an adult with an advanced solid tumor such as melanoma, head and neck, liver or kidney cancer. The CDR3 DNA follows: TGTGCCAGCGGCCGGTACCGGGACAGGAACACCGGGGAGCTGTTTTTT. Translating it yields CASGRYRDRNTGELFF.